This TCR beta chain stems from a study of CD4 and CD8 cells across lung adenocarcinoma regions (dated by TCRdb to 2016 to 2019). At the level of the whole study: To look at intratumor heterogeneity in the T cell receptor repertoire, the study compared tumor centers against tumor margins.

CDR1 and CDR2, per the germline V gene, are MNHNS and SASEGT. The CDR3 runs 14 residues from the cysteine to the phenylalanine. This entry keeps only the CDR3 DNA: 42 bases, framed from base 1. Unmatched junction bases come to 4, with V trimmed by 4 bases and J by 2 bases. The library was prepared using PCR. TCRdb shows the sequencer as HiSeq X Ten. TCRdb passed the public sequencing reads through fastp at Q25 and MiXCR, retaining productive beta sequences. Each entry is one CDR3 protein sequence, shown with its most common DNA and genes. The sample includes some 10,000 distinct CDR3 sequences, with under 55% observed a single time. The ten largest clones capture roughly a third of the sample. Donors were patients with localized lung adenocarcinoma, a subtype of non-small cell lung cancer. Samples were obtained from the margins of localized lung adenocarcinomas. For TCR repertoire analysis, CD8+ T cells from tumor tissue were profiled apart from CD4+ T cells.

This clonotype was recorded a few times. Its antigen is not yet known. There are no base qualities to consult, and no much larger clone falls within one base. The receptor's source is a male donor with lung adenocarcinoma. The CD4 and CD8 labels of this study may be unreliable. This chain joins TRBV6-1 to TRBJ1-2; TRBD1 agrees with 7 junctional bases. Sequenced material: CD8+ T cells from the margin of a lung tumor. Interpreted using the paper, the cell subset or site label stands for: tumor margin region. The CDR3 reads CASSAGTANYGYTF. The DNA sequence reads TGTGCCAGCAGTGCTGGGACAGCCAACTATGGCTACACCTTC.